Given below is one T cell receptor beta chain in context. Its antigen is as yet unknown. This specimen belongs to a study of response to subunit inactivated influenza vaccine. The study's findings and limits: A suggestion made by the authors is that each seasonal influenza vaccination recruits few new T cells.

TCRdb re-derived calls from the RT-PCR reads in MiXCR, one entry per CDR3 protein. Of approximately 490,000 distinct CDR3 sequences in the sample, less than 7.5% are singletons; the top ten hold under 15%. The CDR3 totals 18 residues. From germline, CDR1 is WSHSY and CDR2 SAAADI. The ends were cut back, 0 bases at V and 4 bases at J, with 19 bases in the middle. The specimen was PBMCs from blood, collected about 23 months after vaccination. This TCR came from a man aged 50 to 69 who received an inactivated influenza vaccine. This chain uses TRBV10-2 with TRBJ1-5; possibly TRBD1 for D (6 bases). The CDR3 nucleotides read TGCGCCAGCAGTGAGTCTGCAGGGGCCCTGGTTGGTAATCAGCCCCAGCATTTT. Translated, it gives CASSESAGALVGNQPQHF.